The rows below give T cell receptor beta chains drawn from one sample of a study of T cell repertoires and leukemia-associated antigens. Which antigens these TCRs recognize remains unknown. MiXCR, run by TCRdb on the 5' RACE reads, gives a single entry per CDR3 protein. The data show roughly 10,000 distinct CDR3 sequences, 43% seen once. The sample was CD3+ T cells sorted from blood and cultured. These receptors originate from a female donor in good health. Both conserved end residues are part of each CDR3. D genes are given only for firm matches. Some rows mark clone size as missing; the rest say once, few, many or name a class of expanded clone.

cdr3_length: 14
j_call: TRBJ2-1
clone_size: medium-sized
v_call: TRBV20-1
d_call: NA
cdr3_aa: CSARGLVFDNEQFF
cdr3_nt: TGCAGTGCTAGAGGACTAGTGTTCGACAATGAGCAGTTCTTC

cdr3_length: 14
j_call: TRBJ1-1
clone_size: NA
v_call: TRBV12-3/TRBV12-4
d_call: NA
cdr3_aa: CASSFHGANTEASF
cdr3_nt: TGTGCCAGCAGTTTTCATGGGGCGAACACCGAAGCTTCCTTT

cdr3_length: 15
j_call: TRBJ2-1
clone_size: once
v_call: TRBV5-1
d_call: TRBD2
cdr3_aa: CASSLSSSGRDQQFF
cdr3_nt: TGCGCCAGCAGCTTGTCTTCTAGCGGGAGGGATCAGCAGTTCTTC

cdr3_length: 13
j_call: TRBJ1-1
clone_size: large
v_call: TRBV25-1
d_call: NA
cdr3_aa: CASSELGAEEAFF
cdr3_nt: TGTGCCAGCAGTGAATTGGGGGCAGAGGAAGCTTTCTTT

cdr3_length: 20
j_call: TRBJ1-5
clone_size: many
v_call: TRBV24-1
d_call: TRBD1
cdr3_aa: CATSDFLSGGSGQRNQPQHF
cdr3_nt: TGTGCCACCAGTGATTTTCTCTCAGGTGGGTCGGGACAGAGAAATCAGCCCCAGCATTTT

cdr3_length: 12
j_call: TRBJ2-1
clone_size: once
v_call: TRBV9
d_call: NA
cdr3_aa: CASSIGSGEQFF
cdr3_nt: TGTGCCAGCAGCATCGGGAGTGGTGAGCAGTTCTTC

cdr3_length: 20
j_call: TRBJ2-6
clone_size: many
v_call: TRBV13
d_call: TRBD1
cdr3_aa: CASSPKTRTGGLSGANVLTF
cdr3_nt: TGTGCCAGCAGCCCAAAAACCCGGACAGGGGGACTATCTGGGGCCAACGTCCTGACTTTC

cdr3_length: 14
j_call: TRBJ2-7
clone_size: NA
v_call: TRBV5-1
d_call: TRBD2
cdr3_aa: CASSSGLEFYEQYF
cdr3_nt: TGCGCCAGCAGCTCCGGACTAGAATTCTACGAGCAGTACTTC

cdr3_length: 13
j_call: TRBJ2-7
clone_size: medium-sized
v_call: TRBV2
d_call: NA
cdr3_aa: CASSVLGFDEQYF
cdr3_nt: TGTGCCAGCAGTGTCTTAGGTTTCGACGAGCAGTACTTC

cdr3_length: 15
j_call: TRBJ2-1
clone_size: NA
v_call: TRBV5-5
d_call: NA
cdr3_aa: CASSGSGIGYDEQFF
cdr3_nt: TGTGCCAGCAGCGGGTCCGGGATCGGTTATGATGAGCAGTTCTTC

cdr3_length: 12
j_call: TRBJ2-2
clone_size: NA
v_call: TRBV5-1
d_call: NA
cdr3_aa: CASSQHTGGLFF
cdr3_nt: TGCGCCAGTAGCCAACACACCGGGGGGCTGTTTTTT

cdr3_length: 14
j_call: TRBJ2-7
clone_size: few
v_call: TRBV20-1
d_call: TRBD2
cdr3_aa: CSAGLAGVGNEQYF
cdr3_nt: TGCAGTGCAGGACTAGCGGGAGTTGGGAACGAGCAGTACTTC

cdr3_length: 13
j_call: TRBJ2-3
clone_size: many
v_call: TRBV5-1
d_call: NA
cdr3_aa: CASTATSTDTQYF
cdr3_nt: TGCGCCAGCACCGCCACTAGCACAGATACGCAGTATTTT